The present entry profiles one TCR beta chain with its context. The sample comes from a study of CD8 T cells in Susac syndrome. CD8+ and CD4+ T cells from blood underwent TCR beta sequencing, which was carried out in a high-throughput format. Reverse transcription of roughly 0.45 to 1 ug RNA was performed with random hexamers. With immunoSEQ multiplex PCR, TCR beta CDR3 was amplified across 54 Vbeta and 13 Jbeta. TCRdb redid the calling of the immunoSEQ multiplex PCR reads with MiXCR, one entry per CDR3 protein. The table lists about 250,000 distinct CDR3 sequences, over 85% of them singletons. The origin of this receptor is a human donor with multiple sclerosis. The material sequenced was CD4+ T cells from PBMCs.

This CDR3 reads CATSNRASNQPQHF. CDR3 DNA sequence: TGTGCCACCAGCAACAGGGCCAGCAATCAGCCCCAGCATTTT. The chain recombines TRBV15 with TRBJ1-5; tentative D call: TRBD1 (6 bases). CDR1 LNHNV and CDR2 YYDKDF come from the germline V gene (reference sequence). This CDR3 has 14 residues. Trimming took 4 bases from V and 1 from J, leaving 8 bases between them.